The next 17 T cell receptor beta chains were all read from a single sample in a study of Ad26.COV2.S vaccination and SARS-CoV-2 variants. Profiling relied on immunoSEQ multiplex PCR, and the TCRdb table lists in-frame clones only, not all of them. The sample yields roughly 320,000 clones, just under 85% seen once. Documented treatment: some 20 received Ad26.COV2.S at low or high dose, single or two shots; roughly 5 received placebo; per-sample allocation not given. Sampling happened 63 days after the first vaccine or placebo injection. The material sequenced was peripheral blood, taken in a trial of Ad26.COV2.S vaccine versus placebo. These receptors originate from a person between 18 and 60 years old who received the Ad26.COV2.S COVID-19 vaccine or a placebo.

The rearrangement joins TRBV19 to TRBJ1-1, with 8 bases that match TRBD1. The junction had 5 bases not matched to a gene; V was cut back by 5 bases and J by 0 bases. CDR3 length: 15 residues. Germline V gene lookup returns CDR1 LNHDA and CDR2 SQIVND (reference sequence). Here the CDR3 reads CASSGQGSLNTEAFF. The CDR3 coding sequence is TGTGCCAGTAGTGGACAGGGAAGTTTGAACACTGAAGCTTTCTTT.

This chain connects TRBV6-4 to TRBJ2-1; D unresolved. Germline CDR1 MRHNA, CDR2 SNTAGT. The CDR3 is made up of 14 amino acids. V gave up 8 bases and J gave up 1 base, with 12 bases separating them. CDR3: CASYRGVSYNEQFF. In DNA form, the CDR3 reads TGTGCCAGCTATAGAGGAGTATCCTACAATGAGCAGTTCTTC.

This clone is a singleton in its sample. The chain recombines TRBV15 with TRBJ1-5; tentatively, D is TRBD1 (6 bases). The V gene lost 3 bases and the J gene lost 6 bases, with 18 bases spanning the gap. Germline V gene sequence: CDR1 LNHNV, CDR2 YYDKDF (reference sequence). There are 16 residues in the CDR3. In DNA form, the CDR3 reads TGTGCCACCAGCAGCCCACGGGGGCCAGGGACTCAGCCCCAGCATTTT. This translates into CATSSPRGPGTQPQHF. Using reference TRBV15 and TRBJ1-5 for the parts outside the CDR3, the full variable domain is DAMVIQNPRYQVTQFGKPVTLSCSQTLNHNVMYWYQQKSSQAPKLLFHYYDKDFNNEADTPDNFQSRRPNTSFCFLDIRSPGLGDTAMYLCATSSPRGPGTQPQHFGDGTRLSIL.

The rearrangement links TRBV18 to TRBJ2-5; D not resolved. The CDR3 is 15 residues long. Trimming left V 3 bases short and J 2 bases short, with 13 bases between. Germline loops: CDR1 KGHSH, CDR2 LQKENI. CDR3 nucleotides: TGTGCCAGCTCACCCCCCTCAAGAGTTCAAGAGACCCAGTACTTC. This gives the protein CASSPPSRVQETQYF.

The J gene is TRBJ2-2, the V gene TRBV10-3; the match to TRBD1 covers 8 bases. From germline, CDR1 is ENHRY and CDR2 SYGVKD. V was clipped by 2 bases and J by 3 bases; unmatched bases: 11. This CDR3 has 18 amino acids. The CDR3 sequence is CAISESQGARVHTGELFF. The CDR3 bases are TGTGCCATCAGTGAGAGTCAGGGGGCGAGGGTTCACACCGGGGAGCTGTTTTTT.

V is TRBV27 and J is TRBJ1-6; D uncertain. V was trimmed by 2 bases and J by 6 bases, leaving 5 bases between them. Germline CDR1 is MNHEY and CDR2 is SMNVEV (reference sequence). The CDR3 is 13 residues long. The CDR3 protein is CASSLGINSPLHF. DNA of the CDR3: TGTGCCAGCAGTTTAGGGATTAATTCACCCCTCCACTTT.

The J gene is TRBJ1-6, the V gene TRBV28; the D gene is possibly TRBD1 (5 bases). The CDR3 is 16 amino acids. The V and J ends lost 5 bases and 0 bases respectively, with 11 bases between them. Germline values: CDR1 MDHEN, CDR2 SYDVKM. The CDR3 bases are TGTGCCAGCAGTGGGTGGGGGTTCTCCTATAATTCACCCCTCCACTTT. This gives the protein CASSGWGFSYNSPLHF.

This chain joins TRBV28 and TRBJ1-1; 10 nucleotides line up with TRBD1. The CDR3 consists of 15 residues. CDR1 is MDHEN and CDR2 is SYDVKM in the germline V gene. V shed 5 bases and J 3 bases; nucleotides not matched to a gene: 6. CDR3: CASSPQDRGYTEAFF. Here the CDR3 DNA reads TGTGCCAGCAGTCCCCAGGACAGGGGGTACACTGAAGCTTTCTTT.

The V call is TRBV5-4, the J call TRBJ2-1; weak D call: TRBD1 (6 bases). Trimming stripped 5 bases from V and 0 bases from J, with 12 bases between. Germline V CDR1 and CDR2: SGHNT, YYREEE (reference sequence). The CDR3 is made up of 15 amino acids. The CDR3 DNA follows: TGTGCCAGCAGTTCCAAACAGGGCTCCTACAATGAGCAGTTCTTC. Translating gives CASSSKQGSYNEQFF.

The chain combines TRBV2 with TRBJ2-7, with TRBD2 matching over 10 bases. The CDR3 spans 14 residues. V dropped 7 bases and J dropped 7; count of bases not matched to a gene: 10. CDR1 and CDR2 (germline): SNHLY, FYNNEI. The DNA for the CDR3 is TGTGCCAGCAAGGCCCCTAGCGGGGGAGGGGAGCAGTACTTC. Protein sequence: CASKAPSGGGEQYF.

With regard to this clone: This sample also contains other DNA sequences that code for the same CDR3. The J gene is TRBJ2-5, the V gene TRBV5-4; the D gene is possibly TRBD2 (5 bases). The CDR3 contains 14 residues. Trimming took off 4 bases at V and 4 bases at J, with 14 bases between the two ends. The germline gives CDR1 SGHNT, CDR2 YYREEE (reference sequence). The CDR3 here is CASSPGGGRETQYF. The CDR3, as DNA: TGTGCCAGCAGCCCCGGAGGTGGACGAGAGACCCAGTACTTC.

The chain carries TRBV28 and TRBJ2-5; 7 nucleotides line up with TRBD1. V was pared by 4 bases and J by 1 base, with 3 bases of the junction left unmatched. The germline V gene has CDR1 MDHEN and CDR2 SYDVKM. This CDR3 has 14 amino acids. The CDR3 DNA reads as TGTGCCAGCAGTTCCAGGGGGATCCAAGAGACCCAGTACTTC. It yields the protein CASSSRGIQETQYF.

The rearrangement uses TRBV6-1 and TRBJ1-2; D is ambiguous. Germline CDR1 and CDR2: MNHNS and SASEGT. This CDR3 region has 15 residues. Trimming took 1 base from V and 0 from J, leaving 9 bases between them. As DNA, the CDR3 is TGTGCCAGCAGTGAAGGAGGAACAGCTAACTATGGCTACACCTTC. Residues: CASSEGGTANYGYTF.

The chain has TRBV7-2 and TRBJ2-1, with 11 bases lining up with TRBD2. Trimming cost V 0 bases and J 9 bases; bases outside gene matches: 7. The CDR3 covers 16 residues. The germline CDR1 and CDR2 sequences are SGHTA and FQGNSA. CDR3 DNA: TGTGCCAGCAGCTTAGCGGTAGCGGGGGGGCCTGTTGAGCAGTTCTTC. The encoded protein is CASSLAVAGGPVEQFF.

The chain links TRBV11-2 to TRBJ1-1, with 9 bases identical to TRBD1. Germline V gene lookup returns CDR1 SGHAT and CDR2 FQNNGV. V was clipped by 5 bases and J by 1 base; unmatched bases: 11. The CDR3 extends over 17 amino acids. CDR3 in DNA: TGTGCCAGCAGCACCCGACAGGGGGGTGTGGAGAACACTGAAGCTTTCTTT. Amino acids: CASSTRQGGVENTEAFF.

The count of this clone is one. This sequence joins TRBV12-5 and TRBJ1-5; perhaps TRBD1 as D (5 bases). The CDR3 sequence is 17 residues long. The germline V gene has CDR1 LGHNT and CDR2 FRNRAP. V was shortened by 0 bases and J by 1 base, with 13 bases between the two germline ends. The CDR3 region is CASGLVQAVKSNQPQHF. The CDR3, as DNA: TGTGCTAGTGGTTTGGTACAGGCAGTCAAGAGCAATCAGCCCCAGCATTTT.

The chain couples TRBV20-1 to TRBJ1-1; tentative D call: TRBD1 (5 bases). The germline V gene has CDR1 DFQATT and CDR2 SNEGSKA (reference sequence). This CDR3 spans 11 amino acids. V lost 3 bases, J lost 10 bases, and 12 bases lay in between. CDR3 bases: TGCAGTGCTAGGGGGGACCAGGTAGCTTTCTTT. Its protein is CSARGDQVAFF.